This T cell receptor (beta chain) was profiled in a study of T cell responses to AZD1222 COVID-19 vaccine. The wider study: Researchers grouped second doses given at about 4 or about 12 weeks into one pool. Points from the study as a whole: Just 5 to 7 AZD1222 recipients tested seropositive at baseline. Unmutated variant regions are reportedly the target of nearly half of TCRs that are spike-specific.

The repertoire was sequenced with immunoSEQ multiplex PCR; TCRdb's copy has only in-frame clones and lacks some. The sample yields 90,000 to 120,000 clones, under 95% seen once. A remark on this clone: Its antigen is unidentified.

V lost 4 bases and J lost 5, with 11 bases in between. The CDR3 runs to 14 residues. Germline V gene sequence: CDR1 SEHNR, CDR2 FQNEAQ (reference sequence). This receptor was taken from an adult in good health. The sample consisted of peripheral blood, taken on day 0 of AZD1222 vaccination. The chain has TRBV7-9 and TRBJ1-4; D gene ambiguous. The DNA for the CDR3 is TGTGCCAGCAGCTGGTTCCCAGAGAATGAAAAACTGTTTTTT. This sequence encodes CASSWFPENEKLFF.